The rows below give T cell receptor beta chains drawn from one sample of a study of blood T cell repertoires in COVID-19. Data came from immunoSEQ multiplex PCR; TCRdb stores just in-frame clones and leaves some out. Seen here are some 320,000 clones, 90% observed once, and the top ten hold about 2.4%. Sequences were obtained from PBMCs or T cells enriched from blood (not recorded which). These receptors were taken from a man aged 55 to 69 who had recovered from COVID-19. Both conserved end residues are trimmed from each CDR3.

J: TRBJ1-1
V: TRBV13
CDR3: ATTGVTKRNTEAF

J: TRBJ2-3
V: TRBV7-9
CDR3: ASSSKQIDTQY

J: TRBJ2-1
V: TRBV7-8
CDR3: ASSPFYRGAGQVSYNEQF

J: TRBJ1-2
V: TRBV30
CDR3: AWRSSGGVSYGYT

J: TRBJ1-1
V: TRBV6-5
CDR3: ASSHRETEAF

J: TRBJ1-2
V: TRBV7-6
CDR3: ASSLFSVPDYGYT

J: TRBJ2-1
V: TRBV9
CDR3: ASSPTSGGEEQF

J: TRBJ2-1
V: TRBV24-1
CDR3: ATSSGTGIVNEQF

J: TRBJ2-1
V: TRBV10-3
CDR3: ATQLAGDNEQF

J: TRBJ1-6
V: TRBV30
CDR3: AWSVEAAYNSPLH

J: TRBJ1-2
V: TRBV5-6
CDR3: ASSLARKIYGYT

J: TRBJ1-2
V: TRBV12-3/TRBV12-4
CDR3: ASSFGSGYGYT

J: TRBJ1-2
V: TRBV6-1
CDR3: ASSERGGGTGVNYGYT

J: TRBJ1-2
V: TRBV24-1
CDR3: ATSGVQGDGYT

J: TRBJ2-7
V: TRBV5-8
CDR3: ASSLHRDRRVWEQY